This T cell receptor beta chain came from a study of glioma-infiltrating T cells (dated by TCRdb to the mid-2010s). The study in broad terms: Glioma tissue, non-neoplastic brain tissue and matched peripheral blood mononuclear cells were used as sources from which TCR alpha- and beta-chain repertoires were sequenced. To gauge divergence between tissue and blood T-cell populations, every tissue-infiltrating repertoire was compared against the peripheral blood repertoire from the same patient. Three low-grade glioma patients, several primary glioblastoma patients and three non-glioma patients contributing non-neoplastic brain tissue were included in the paired cohort.

Including the terminal cysteine and phenylalanine, the CDR3 comprises 16 residues. CDR3 DNA only is kept here, 48 bases in frame from base 1. Findings and caveats that apply to the study as a whole: Only a very small number of CDR3 sequences turned up in both tissue and blood, a result put down to high CDR3 diversity combined with limited sampling. VJ-independent divergence between tissue and blood was found to be below expectation in non-neoplastic patients but above expectation in all gliomas, particularly low-grade gliomas. Small numbers underpinned the group comparisons: several glioblastoma patients, three low-grade glioma patients and three non-neoplastic patients.

Notes on this clonotype: Its specific antigen is unknown. The junction shows a germline mismatch at one end, possibly a read error.

TCR alpha and beta CDR3 regions were amplified with the iRepertoire nested amplicon-rescue multiplex PCR (arm-PCR) platform from RNA. For one-step reverse transcription and amplification, roughly 90-400 ng of tissue mRNA or PBMC total RNA was used as input. After bead purification, a secondary multiplex PCR added Illumina adapters, and libraries were gel-purified between 200 and 400 bp. Demultiplexing relied on internal 6-nucleotide barcodes carried by the libraries. The libraries were sequenced on an Illumina MiSeq using 2x220 or 2x250 nucleotide paired-end reads. In the authors' own workflow: Paired reads were merged using FLASH 1.2.11 and aligned with BWA-MEM to the GRCh37 human genome, and TRA and TRB reads were then extracted. V and J assignment used an IMGT-derived reference of cassette sequences and CDR3 motifs that included pseudogenes. Reads were translated in three frames, and productive CDR3s were defined as those with a C...FGXG motif and no stop codons. Unique combinations of V-J cassette pair and CDR3 amino acid sequence were defined as clonotypes. Filtering of reads was based on Hamming distance, with the threshold set by the sequence error rate of each sample in mapped regions. Clones were called with MiXCR by TCRdb after fastp trimmed the public reads at Q25, and only in-frame beta chains were retained. CDR3 protein sequences are deduplicated, and each keeps its most common genes and DNA. Here the V and J calls rest on TCRdb's processing, not on the authors' analysis. The sample records 170,000 or so distinct CDR3 sequences, more than 35% of which are singletons. The ten largest make up roughly 5.2% of the sample.

This chain is built from TRBV12-3 or TRBV12-4 and TRBJ2-3; TRBD2 fits 7 bases in the junction. The TCR was taken from a human donor with low-grade glioma or glioblastoma, undergoing nonglioma brain surgery, or in good health (not recorded which). Sample: glioma tissue, nonneoplastic brain tissue, or PBMCs (not recorded which). The nucleotide sequence reads TGTGCCAGCAGATTAGCTGGCGGGAGTGGGTCAGATAGGCAGTATTTT. This translates into CASRLAGGSGSDRQYF.